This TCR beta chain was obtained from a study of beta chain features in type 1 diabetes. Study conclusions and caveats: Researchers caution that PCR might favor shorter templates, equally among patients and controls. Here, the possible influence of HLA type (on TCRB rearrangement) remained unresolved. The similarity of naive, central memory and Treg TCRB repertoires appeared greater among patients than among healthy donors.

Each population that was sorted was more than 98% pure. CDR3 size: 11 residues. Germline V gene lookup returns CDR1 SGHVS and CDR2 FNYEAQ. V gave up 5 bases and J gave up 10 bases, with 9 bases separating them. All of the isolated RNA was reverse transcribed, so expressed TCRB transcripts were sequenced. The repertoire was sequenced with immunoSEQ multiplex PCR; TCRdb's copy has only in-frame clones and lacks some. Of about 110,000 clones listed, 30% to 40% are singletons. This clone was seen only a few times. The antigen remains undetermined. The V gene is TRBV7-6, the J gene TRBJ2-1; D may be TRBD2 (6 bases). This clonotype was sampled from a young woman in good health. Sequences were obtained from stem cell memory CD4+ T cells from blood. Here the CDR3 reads CASSARGEQFF. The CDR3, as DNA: TGTGCCAGCAGCGCCCGGGGGGAGCAGTTCTTC.